A selection of T cell receptor beta chains follows, all from one sample in a study of type 1 and type 2 diabetes patients. TCRdb independently ran MiXCR on the multiplex PCR reads; one entry per CDR3 protein. The sample has under 300,000 distinct CDR3 sequences, approximately 50% seen once. Input material: peripheral blood mononuclear cells (PBMCs). Every receptor here comes from a man aged 18-30 years with type 2 diabetes. Both conserved end residues are part of each CDR3. The order of the fields is D gene, J gene, clone size, V gene, CDR3 protein, CDR3 DNA. The D gene is left open where the match is weak. The size entry is marked missing in some rows and otherwise reads once, few, many or a size class.

.	TRBJ1-2	few	TRBV28	CASSLWASLYGYTF	TGTGCCAGCAGTTTATGGGCCAGCCTCTATGGCTACACCTTC
TRBD1	TRBJ1-4	.	TRBV9	CASSGNPGTGNEKLFF	TGTGCCAGCAGCGGGAACCCCGGGACAGGGAATGAAAAACTGTTTTTT
.	TRBJ1-5	.	TRBV12-3/TRBV12-4	CASSLRSNQPQHF	TGTGCCAGCAGTTTGCGTAGCAATCAGCCCCAGCATTTT
TRBD1	TRBJ2-7	once	TRBV4-1	CASSLRQGINYEQYF	TGCGCCAGCAGCCTACGACAGGGAATTAACTACGAGCAGTACTTC
.	TRBJ2-1	once	TRBV7-6	CASSWNRSYNEQFF	TGTGCCAGCAGCTGGAACAGAAGCTACAATGAGCAGTTCTTC
.	TRBJ1-1	.	TRBV13	CASSLGTDVNTEAFF	TGTGCCAGCAGCTTAGGGACAGACGTTAACACTGAAGCTTTCTTT
.	TRBJ2-7	few	TRBV28	CASSPLLGFYEQYF	TGTGCCAGCAGCCCTCTGCTGGGTTTCTACGAGCAGTACTTC
TRBD1	TRBJ2-7	many	TRBV2	CASTAWDRAYEQYF	TGTGCCAGCACCGCGTGGGACAGAGCCTACGAGCAGTACTTC
.	TRBJ2-5	few	TRBV9	CASSGLPETQYF	TGTGCCAGCAGCGGCCTTCCAGAGACCCAGTACTTC
.	TRBJ1-4	.	TRBV28	CASSPASLNEKLFF	TGTGCCAGCAGTCCCGCCAGCCTTAATGAAAAACTGTTTTTT
TRBD1	TRBJ2-7	.	TRBV12-3/TRBV12-4	CASGIGDRALFEQYF	TGTGCCAGCGGTATCGGGGACAGGGCCCTGTTCGAGCAGTACTTC
.	TRBJ2-7	.	TRBV24-1	CATSDRTGEQYF	TGTGCCACCAGTGACAGGACGGGGGAGCAGTACTTC
.	TRBJ1-1	.	TRBV20-1	CSARDAGRSPEAFF	TGCAGTGCTAGAGATGCAGGAAGGTCCCCTGAAGCTTTCTTT
.	TRBJ1-5	.	TRBV12-3/TRBV12-4	CASTHGTDYSNQPQHF	TGTGCCAGCACCCATGGGACCGACTATAGCAATCAGCCCCAGCATTTT
TRBD2	TRBJ2-3	.	TRBV3-1	CASSVTSGSPPDTQYF	TGTGCCAGCAGTGTGACTAGCGGAAGCCCCCCAGATACGCAGTATTTT
.	TRBJ2-1	.	TRBV15	CAASRGGDRNEQFF	TGTGCCGCCAGCAGGGGTGGGGATCGAAATGAGCAGTTCTTC
TRBD1	TRBJ2-7	.	TRBV4-2	CASSQGRGQGVPYEQYF	TGTGCCAGCAGCCAAGGGCGGGGACAGGGAGTCCCCTACGAGCAGTACTTC
TRBD1	TRBJ1-1	.	TRBV7-2	CASSLEWTGGSEAFF	TGTGCCAGCAGCTTAGAATGGACAGGGGGCTCTGAAGCTTTCTTT
.	TRBJ1-6	many	TRBV10-2	CASSVSGALGPLHF	TGCGCCAGCAGTGTCTCCGGTGCCCTCGGACCCCTCCACTTT
TRBD2	TRBJ2-3	few	TRBV6-6	CASSYVGTSGVGTQYF	TGTGCCAGCAGTTACGTCGGGACTAGCGGGGTCGGTACGCAGTATTTT
.	TRBJ2-3	.	TRBV6-5	CASSNQRGAVDTQYF	TGTGCCAGCAGTAACCAACGGGGTGCGGTAGATACGCAGTATTTT
.	TRBJ1-4	few	TRBV25-1	CASSEAHQGGLFF	TGTGCCAGCAGTGAGGCCCACCAGGGTGGACTGTTTTTT
TRBD1	TRBJ1-6	.	TRBV5-4	CASSQQGALSPLHF	TGTGCCAGCAGCCAGCAGGGGGCGCTTTCACCCCTCCACTTT
.	TRBJ2-7	many	TRBV10-3	CAISSSSYEQYF	TGTGCCATCAGCTCGAGCTCCTACGAGCAGTACTTC
TRBD2	TRBJ2-7	.	TRBV4-1	CASSQLAGGYEQYF	TGCGCCAGCAGCCAACTAGCGGGAGGGTACGAGCAGTACTTC
.	TRBJ2-2	.	TRBV2	CASRRENTGELLF	TGTGCCAGCAGGAGGGAGAACACCGGGGAGCTGCTTTTT
TRBD2	TRBJ2-2	.	TRBV19	CASSTKTHIAGNTGELFF	TGTGCCAGTAGTACCAAAACCCATATAGCGGGGAACACCGGGGAGCTGTTTTTT
TRBD1	TRBJ2-5	.	TRBV7-2	CASSLYDRGSEGATKTQYF	TGTGCCAGCAGCTTATACGACAGGGGCTCGGAGGGGGCGACCAAGACCCAGTACTTC
TRBD1	TRBJ1-2	few	TRBV7-3	CASSPWTGSRYGYTF	TGTGCCAGCAGCCCTTGGACAGGGTCGAGATATGGCTACACCTTC
.	TRBJ1-1	.	TRBV25-1	CASSELGLFLTEAFF	TGTGCCAGCAGTGAACTTGGACTGTTCCTCACTGAAGCTTTCTTT
TRBD1	TRBJ1-6	few	TRBV28	CASSLFNRGNSPLHF	TGTGCCAGCAGTTTATTTAACAGGGGGAATTCACCCCTCCACTTT
.	TRBJ2-7	few	TRBV10-3	CAISDRDEQYF	TGTGCCATCAGTGACAGGGACGAGCAGTACTTC
TRBD1	TRBJ1-1	.	TRBV12-3/TRBV12-4	CASGTQDRVDTEAFF	TGTGCCAGCGGAACCCAGGACAGGGTTGACACTGAAGCTTTCTTT
TRBD1	TRBJ1-1	.	TRBV20-1	CSAKLNRQGLEAFF	TGCAGTGCTAAGCTAAACCGACAGGGTCTTGAAGCTTTCTTT
TRBD2	TRBJ2-7	.	TRBV19	CASSRLAGVGSEQYF	TGTGCCAGTAGTAGACTAGCGGGAGTGGGGTCCGAGCAGTACTTC
.	TRBJ2-2	.	TRBV2	CASSPVTGELFF	TGTGCCAGCAGTCCGGTTACCGGGGAGCTGTTTTTT
TRBD1	TRBJ2-7	.	TRBV18	CASSPRRQGVSWEQYF	TGTGCCAGCTCACCAAGGAGGCAGGGGGTGTCGTGGGAGCAGTACTTC
.	TRBJ2-4	.	TRBV5-1	CASTDKNIQYF	TGCGCCAGCACCGACAAAAACATTCAGTACTTC
TRBD1	TRBJ1-2	.	TRBV30	CAWSTGTVNYGYTF	TGTGCCTGGAGTACCGGGACAGTAAACTATGGCTACACCTTC
TRBD1	TRBJ2-1	.	TRBV29-1	CSVEPDRVRFNVQFF	TGCAGCGTTGAACCGGACAGGGTGAGATTCAACGTGCAGTTCTTC
.	TRBJ1-1	.	TRBV12-3/TRBV12-4	CASSGGPMNTEAFF	TGTGCCAGCAGTGGGGGACCGATGAACACTGAAGCTTTCTTT
.	TRBJ1-1	few	TRBV6-5	CASRGTGNTEAFF	TGTGCCAGCAGAGGGACGGGGAACACTGAAGCTTTCTTT
TRBD1	TRBJ1-1	.	TRBV5-6	CASSLGTGGYVTEAFF	TGTGCCAGCAGCTTGGGGACAGGTGGGTACGTCACTGAAGCTTTCTTT
.	TRBJ1-2	.	TRBV9	CASSTTPRDGYTF	TGTGCCAGCAGCACCACCCCTAGGGATGGCTACACCTTC
.	TRBJ2-3	.	TRBV14	CASSPNGADTQYF	TGTGCCAGCAGCCCCAACGGGGCCGATACGCAGTATTTT
.	TRBJ2-1	.	TRBV15	CATSTPYNEQFF	TGTGCCACCAGCACGCCTTACAATGAGCAGTTCTTC
TRBD2	TRBJ2-1	.	TRBV27	CASSFGSGDYNEQFF	TGTGCCAGCAGTTTTGGTAGCGGGGATTACAATGAGCAGTTCTTC
TRBD1	TRBJ1-6	.	TRBV27	CAREKAGGWNSPLHF	TGTGCCAGAGAAAAAGCAGGGGGCTGGAATTCACCCCTCCACTTT
TRBD2	TRBJ2-7	.	TRBV6-5	CASTPQAGGPREQYF	TGTGCCAGCACTCCCCAAGCGGGGGGGCCGCGAGAGCAGTACTTC
TRBD1	TRBJ2-5	.	TRBV27	CASSPLGTEETQYF	TGTGCCAGCAGTCCCCTCGGGACAGAAGAGACCCAGTACTTC
.	TRBJ2-3	once	TRBV7-2	CASSLNPTDTQYF	TGTGCCAGCAGCTTAAACCCCACAGATACGCAGTATTTT
TRBD2	TRBJ2-7	.	TRBV2	CASKTSGYEQYF	TGTGCCAGTAAGACTAGCGGCTACGAGCAGTACTTC
.	TRBJ1-2	.	TRBV28	CASSFPRAGLDYGYTF	TGTGCCAGCAGTTTCCCCCGGGCCGGGCTGGACTATGGCTACACCTTC
.	TRBJ2-7	.	TRBV4-1	CASSQDRQGSSYEQYF	TGCGCCAGCAGCCAAGATCGGCAGGGAAGCTCCTACGAGCAGTACTTC
.	TRBJ2-2	few	TRBV7-3	CASSSPDHTGELFF	TGTGCCAGCAGCTCTCCAGATCACACCGGGGAGCTGTTTTTT
TRBD2	TRBJ2-3	.	TRBV27	CASSPRTPAGNTDTQYF	TGTGCCAGCAGTCCCCGGACCCCAGCGGGAAACACAGATACGCAGTATTTT
TRBD2	TRBJ2-7	.	TRBV15	CATSLPGSGLAGEQYF	TGTGCCACCAGCCTTCCAGGGTCGGGACTAGCGGGTGAGCAGTACTTC
.	TRBJ1-2	few	TRBV5-1	CASSPATNYGYTF	TGCGCCAGCAGCCCGGCGACAAACTATGGCTACACCTTC
TRBD1	TRBJ1-5	.	TRBV12-3/TRBV12-4	CASSPSGTGYKPQHF	TGTGCCAGCAGTCCTTCGGGGACAGGGTATAAGCCCCAGCATTTT